This T cell receptor (beta chain) emerged from a study of blood T cell repertoires in COVID-19. Across the study: Collection of acute and convalescent COVID-19 samples took place in the United States, Italy and Spain. T cells, B-cell-depleted T cells, or PBMCs supplied cDNA or gDNA.

The assay was immunoSEQ multiplex PCR, and TCRdb's table has in-frame clones only and misses some. The sample has under 300,000 clones; 88% are singletons. The study drew participants aged about 18 to 95 years from about two dozen US areas. Cohort allocation depended upon clinical history that participants reported. Germline CDR1 and CDR2: SNHLY and FYNNEI. V lost 1 base, J lost 1 base, and 8 bases lay in between. The CDR3 has 15 amino acids. The chain joins TRBV2 to TRBJ1-5, with D perhaps TRBD1 (6 bases). The TCR originated in a woman aged 50 to 65 who had recovered from COVID-19. Sequenced input: PBMCs or T cells enriched from blood (not recorded which). Here the CDR3 reads CASSEGDRSNQPQHF. The DNA for the CDR3 is TGTGCCAGCAGTGAAGGCGACAGGAGCAATCAGCCCCAGCATTTT.